The text below deals with one TCR beta chain. This sample is part of a study of CD8 T cells in Susac syndrome. Sequencing of TCR beta covered CD8+ and CD4+ T cells obtained from blood. Germline values: CDR1 SEHNR, CDR2 FQNEAQ (reference sequence). V lost 4 bases and J lost 7, with 17 bases in between. This CDR3 region has 15 residues. The RNA input was 0.5 to 1 ug, and it was reverse transcribed with random hexamers. TCRdb reprocessed the immunoSEQ multiplex PCR reads with MiXCR, giving one entry per CDR3 protein. The table has over 350,000 distinct CDR3 sequences, about 85% seen once. This TCR was recovered from a human donor with multiple sclerosis. The chain joins TRBV7-9 to TRBJ1-5; D perhaps matches TRBD1 (5 bases). Sequencing was done on a sample of CD8+ T cells from PBMCs. The DNA for the CDR3 is TGTGCCAGCAGCTCATCGGGCAGCGGGGGGCAGCCCCAGCATTTT. Encoded protein: CASSSSGSGGQPQHF.